Presented here are 22 T cell receptor beta chains from one specimen sequenced in a study of graft-versus-host responses after intestinal transplantation. Data came from immunoSEQ multiplex PCR; TCRdb stores just in-frame clones and leaves some out. This sample yields some 14,000 clones, of which roughly 86% are seen a single time; roughly 25% belongs to the top ten. This specimen was PBMCs, taken after intestinal transplantation. These receptors all stem from a human patient who received an intestinal transplant, so some T cells may come from the graft donor.

The genes are TRBV7-9 and TRBJ2-3; D remains unclear. Germline V gives CDR1 SEHNR, CDR2 FQNEAQ (reference sequence). This CDR3 is built from 13 residues. V dropped 4 bases and J dropped 2 bases, with 7 bases sitting between them. The DNA for the CDR3 is TGTGCCAGCAGCTACCCATACACAGATACGCAGTATTTT. Translated, it gives CASSYPYTDTQYF.

The V and J genes are TRBV19 and TRBJ1-5; the D is unclear. V lost 4 bases to trimming and J lost 7 bases, with 14 bases between them. Germline CDR1 LNHDA, CDR2 SQIVND (reference sequence). The CDR3 runs to 14 residues. The CDR3 DNA reads as TGTGCCAGTAGTAGCGAGAGGGCGGGACAGCCCCAGCATTTT. This sequence encodes CASSSERAGQPQHF.

The chain links TRBV27 to TRBJ2-3, with TRBD2 matching over 8 bases. The CDR3 spans 14 residues. The junction had 9 bases not matched to a gene; V was cut back by 8 bases and J by 5 bases. Germline V gene sequence: CDR1 MNHEY, CDR2 SMNVEV (reference sequence). The CDR3 loop is CASERAGGEDTQYF. The DNA of the CDR3 is TGTGCCAGCGAGAGGGCGGGAGGCGAAGATACGCAGTATTTT.

Concerning this clone: The junction departs from the called germline gene at one end, perhaps through a read error. The chain recombines TRBV28 with TRBJ1-4; D remains unclear. CDR3 length equals 14 residues. Germline-derived CDR1 and CDR2 are MDHEN and SYDVKM. The CDR3 DNA is TGTGCCAGCAGGGCGTCAGCAACAAATGAAAAACTGTTTTTT. This codes for CASRASATNEKLFF.

The chain couples TRBV27 to TRBJ1-6, with D uncertain. Trimming shortened V by 5 bases and J by 7 bases, and 6 bases separated the two germline ends. The CDR3 spans 12 residues. Germline V gene sequence: CDR1 MNHEY, CDR2 SMNVEV (reference sequence). The CDR3 DNA sequence: TGTGCCAGCAGTCCACCGAATTCACCCCTCCACTTT. This sequence encodes CASSPPNSPLHF.

This chain links TRBV30 with TRBJ2-1; D not resolved. Trimming removed 4 bases from V and 6 bases from J, with 7 bases in between. Germline-derived CDR1 and CDR2 are GTSNPN and SVGIG (reference sequence). The CDR3 has 11 residues. The CDR3 reads CAWNQVNEQFF. Written as DNA, the CDR3 is TGTGCCTGGAACCAAGTCAATGAGCAGTTCTTC.

This clone was seen just once. The chain employs TRBV5-5 and TRBJ1-1; D is unclear. The CDR3 is 15 residues long. Trimming removed 0 bases at V and 3 bases at J, with 12 bases between. Germline CDR1 and CDR2: SGHKS and YYEKEE (reference sequence). The CDR3 region is CASSLAGYVDTEAFF. The DNA of the CDR3 is TGTGCCAGCAGCTTGGCCGGGTATGTGGACACTGAAGCTTTCTTT.

The chain links TRBV6-6 to TRBJ1-4; no clear D gene. Germline assignment: CDR1 MNHNY and CDR2 SVGAGI (reference sequence). Trimming took off 0 bases at V and 4 bases at J, with 6 bases between the two ends. The CDR3 loop spans 14 amino acids. The CDR3 region has the DNA TGTGCCAGCAGTTACTCGAACGTTAATGAAAAACTGTTTTTT. Translated, it gives CASSYSNVNEKLFF.

The V and J genes are TRBV5-1 and TRBJ2-3, with 8 bases that match TRBD2. The ends lost 5 bases at V and 3 bases at J; junction bases unmatched: 5. The CDR3 length is 14 residues. CDR1 is SGHRS, CDR2 YFSETQ, per germline. The CDR3 DNA sequence: TGCGCCAGCAGACCAAGCGGGAGTACAGATACGCAGTATTTT. Translated, it gives CASRPSGSTDTQYF. The full variable domain, rest sourced from reference TRBV5-1 and TRBJ2-3, is KAGVTQTPRYLIKTRGQQVTLSCSPISGHRSVSWYQQTPGQGLQFLFEYFSETQRNKGNFPGRFSGRQFSNSRSEMNVSTLELGDSALYLCASRPSGSTDTQYFGPGTRLTVL.

The chain uses TRBV6-5 and TRBJ1-3; perhaps TRBD1 as D (5 bases). The V end was cut by 6 bases, the J end by 3 bases, with 9 bases between. Germline CDR1 reads MNHEY; CDR2 reads SVGAGI. The CDR3 runs 13 residues. Here the CDR3 DNA reads TGTGCCAGCAGCTGGGGCAGTGGAAACACCATATATTTT. Its protein is CASSWGSGNTIYF.

This chain connects TRBV11-2 to TRBJ2-1, with 7 bases lining up with TRBD1. The CDR3 runs to 17 residues. The trim removed 4 bases at V and 0 bases at J, leaving 9 bases unmatched. Germline CDR1 and CDR2: SGHAT and FQNNGV. The CDR3 region is CASSYTGQSLSYNEQFF. CDR3 nucleotides: TGTGCCAGCAGCTACACGGGACAGAGCCTCTCCTACAATGAGCAGTTCTTC.

Points on this clone: Sequence at one end of the junction differs from germline and may be a read error. The CDR3: CASSVGTPGDTRNF. The CDR3 coding sequence is TGCGCCAGCAGCGTAGGGACTCCGGGAGATACGAGGAATTTT. The V gene is TRBV5-1, the J gene TRBJ2-3; D is perhaps TRBD2 (6 bases). The CDR3 contains 14 residues. In germline, CDR1 is SGHRS, CDR2 YFSETQ.

V and J are TRBV5-1 and TRBJ2-3; unclear D gene. The CDR3 covers 15 residues. The germline V and J ends were trimmed by 0 bases and 2 bases, with 10 bases remaining between them. Germline CDR1 reads SGHRS; CDR2 reads YFSETQ. The CDR3 region is CASSLASYPTDTQYF. DNA for the CDR3: TGCGCCAGCAGCTTGGCCTCGTACCCCACAGATACGCAGTATTTT.

This sequence joins TRBV5-1 and TRBJ2-1; 10 bases line up with TRBD2. Germline V CDR1 and CDR2: SGHRS, YFSETQ. The ends lost 4 bases at V and 0 bases at J; junction bases unmatched: 1. The CDR3 extends over 15 amino acids. CDR3 in amino acids: CASSPSGSSYNEQFF. DNA for the CDR3: TGCGCCAGCAGCCCTAGCGGGAGCTCCTACAATGAGCAGTTCTTC.

The chain combines TRBV25-1 with TRBJ1-2, with D possibly TRBD1 on 5 matching bases. V lost 6 bases and J 8 bases, leaving 7 bases between the germline ends. The CDR3 has 10 residues. From germline, CDR1 is MGHDK and CDR2 SYGVNS. CDR3 in DNA: TGTGCCAGCAGGTCAGGGGGCTACACCTTC. Translated: CASRSGGYTF.

The chain combines TRBV6-6 with TRBJ2-7; 11 bases are a match to TRBD2. CDR1 MNHNY and CDR2 SVGAGI come from the germline V gene (reference sequence). This CDR3 is 15 amino acids long. After removal of 5 bases from V and 9 bases from J, the junction contained 12 bases not matched to a gene. The CDR3: CASSNTGLAAEGQYF. The CDR3 nucleotides are TGTGCCAGCAGTAATACGGGACTAGCGGCGGAAGGGCAGTACTTC.

The chain combines TRBV29-1 with TRBJ2-7, with D tentatively TRBD1 (6 bases). This CDR3 is built from 15 residues. V was clipped by 1 base and J by 2 bases, with 15 bases between them. Per germline, CDR1 SQVTM and CDR2 ANQGSEA. The CDR3, as DNA: TGCAGCGTTGAAGGGGCCGAGGACAGCCCCTACGAGCAGTACTTC. Its translation: CSVEGAEDSPYEQYF.

V usage is TRBV7-8 and J usage is TRBJ1-4; TRBD1 might be the D (6 bases). Germline V gene data show CDR1 as SGHVS and CDR2 as FQNEAQ. The CDR3 totals 16 residues. V was shortened by 2 bases and J by 4 bases, with 14 bases between the two germline ends. The CDR3 DNA follows: TGTGCCAGCAGCTTAAGGGGGAGAAACGTTAATGAAAAACTGTTTTTT. Translation gives CASSLRGRNVNEKLFF.

The rearrangement uses TRBV6-6 and TRBJ2-7; TRBD2 is a possible D gene (6 bases). This CDR3 region has 15 residues. Deletions cut 7 bases from V and 3 bases from J, with 19 bases between. The V gene's germline CDR1 is MNHNY and CDR2 SVGAGI (reference sequence). The CDR3 region is CASTSSPVGGYEQYF. The CDR3 DNA reads as TGTGCCAGCACCTCCTCCCCGGTGGGGGGCTACGAGCAGTACTTC.

About this clone: Other DNA sequences in the sample encode the same CDR3. V and J are TRBV5-1 and TRBJ2-7, with a weak D call TRBD2 (5 bases). Germline CDR1 and CDR2: SGHRS and YFSETQ. This CDR3 comprises 18 residues. Trimming pared 0 bases from V and 3 bases from J, leaving 22 bases between. CDR3 sequence: CASSLAGVGGPRHYEQYF. The CDR3 nucleotides are TGCGCCAGCAGCTTGGCCGGGGTCGGCGGGCCAAGGCACTACGAGCAGTACTTC.

The genes are TRBV11-2 and TRBJ1-2, with a tentative D call TRBD1 (5 bases). This CDR3 spans 15 amino acids. Germline V CDR1 and CDR2: SGHAT, FQNNGV. V was clipped by 1 base and J by 8 bases, with 17 bases between them. CDR3 sequence (DNA): TGTGCCAGCAGCTTAGTAATTCAGGCGGGGGAGGGCTACACCTTC. It translates to CASSLVIQAGEGYTF.

V and J are TRBV5-6 and TRBJ2-7; TRBD2 matches at 7 bases. The germline V gene has CDR1 SGHDT and CDR2 YYEEEE. The CDR3 length is 14 residues. V lost 6 bases, J lost 0 bases, and 6 bases stayed unmatched. The CDR3 is CASTMGGSSYEQYF. The CDR3 DNA reads as TGTGCCAGCACCATGGGAGGGAGCTCCTACGAGCAGTACTTC.